This T cell receptor (beta chain) was documented in a study of T cell repertoires in cytomegalovirus infection. Study-level information: Carrying CMV and the relevant HLA type showed in public TCR beta signatures. Overall study results and limits: In two of eight donors, the top clonotype was HLA-C-restricted CMV-specific.

This clonotype was counted between two and nine times. Its antigen remains unidentified. The CDR3 spans 15 residues. Deletions cut 5 bases from V and 2 bases from J, with 10 bases between. Germline-derived CDR1 and CDR2 are LNHNV and YYDKDF (reference sequence). TCRdb re-called the reads with MiXCR, one entry per CDR3 protein. This sample has a few hundred thousand distinct CDR3 sequences, with approximately 15% found just once. This receptor was identified in a human donor in good health (CMV status not recorded). Some clones in this sample may be carry-over from other donors' samples. V usage is TRBV15 and J usage is TRBJ2-6; tentatively, D is TRBD1 or TRBD2 (5 bases each). Sequencing input: PBMCs. This CDR3 is CATSGDGAGANVLTF. CDR3 bases: TGTGCCACCAGCGGGGACGGAGCTGGGGCCAACGTCCTGACTTTC.